This T cell receptor beta chain appears in the sequencing data of a study of tumor-infiltrating lymphocytes in primary liver carcinoma. About the study: Cases comprised patients with primary liver carcinoma who received surgical resection.

The CDR3 runs 16 residues. Per the germline V gene, CDR1 is MNHNS and CDR2 is SASEGT. The ends lost 3 bases at V and 7 bases at J; junction bases unmatched: 7. The authors made TCR beta cDNA from around 500 ng total RNA with a constant-region primer. Three nested multiplex PCR rounds of slightly modified ARM-PCR generated TCR beta libraries. TRBV1-TRBV30 forward primers paired with a C-beta reverse primer were used in the first two PCR rounds, which ran approximately 10 cycles each. TCRdb used MiXCR to reprocess the multiplex PCR reads, holding one entry per CDR3 protein. The sample records 150,000 to 200,000 distinct CDR3 sequences, 50% to 75% being singletons. The researchers obtained blood RNA from unsorted whole blood and also extracted germline DNA. Among the patients, all had chronic HBV infection and none had been treated.

This rearrangement joins TRBV6-1 to TRBJ2-2, with TRBD2 matching 11 bases. The sequencing input was peripheral blood. This sequence was found in a man aged 35 to 55 with primary liver carcinoma and hepatitis B virus infection. CDR3 nucleotides: TGTGCCAGCAGTGATGGACCGGGACTAGCGGACGGGGAGCTGTTTTTT. It codes for CASSDGPGLADGELFF.